This entry lists 27 T cell receptor beta chains sequenced from one sample in a study of T cells in Graves' hyperthyroidism and ophthalmopathy. Amplified TCR beta CDR3 regions came from RNA transcripts. In the first-round RT-PCR of the TCR CDR3, the HTBI primer set was used. TCRdb re-called the multiplex PCR reads with MiXCR, one entry per CDR3 protein. Of some 350,000 distinct CDR3 sequences listed, about an eighth are singletons. Specimen: blood. The source is a woman aged 40 to 55 with Graves' ophthalmopathy.

This clonotype was seen repeatedly, ten times or more. The chain is built from TRBV9 and TRBJ2-1; D call uncertain. CDR1 and CDR2 (germline): SGDLS, YYNGEE. The CDR3 totals 13 residues. Trimming pared 1 base from V and 10 bases from J, leaving 12 bases between. The CDR3 nucleotides are TGTGCCAGCAGCGTAAGATTAGTAGGGGAGCAGTTCTTC. Residues: CASSVRLVGEQFF.

This clonotype was found a few times. The chain recombines TRBV20-1 with TRBJ1-5; 7 bases map to TRBD1. Germline CDR1 and CDR2: DFQATT and SNEGSKA (reference sequence). CDR3 length: 12 amino acids. Trimming cost V 2 bases and J 5 bases; bases outside gene matches: 0. CDR3: CSARQGDQPQHF. The CDR3 bases are TGCAGTGCTAGACAGGGGGATCAGCCCCAGCATTTT.

Many counts were recorded for this clonotype. The J gene is TRBJ2-2, the V gene TRBV9, with 8 bases fitting TRBD1. Germline assignment: CDR1 SGDLS and CDR2 YYNGEE. The CDR3 spans 15 residues. The J segment lost 6 bases and the V segment lost 4 bases, leaving 8 bases of the junction unmatched. The DNA for the CDR3 is TGTGCCAGCAGCCAGGGGGCCTCCAGTGCCGGGGAGCTGTTTTTT. Its protein product is CASSQGASSAGELFF.

A few counts support this clonotype. This rearrangement joins TRBV9 to TRBJ2-3; D remains unclear. The length of the CDR3 is 15 residues. Germline V gene sequence: CDR1 SGDLS, CDR2 YYNGEE. The V end was cut by 0 bases, the J end by 0 bases, with 8 bases between. CDR3 sequence reads: CASSVVSGSTDTQYF. CDR3 bases: TGTGCCAGCAGCGTAGTATCCGGGAGCACAGATACGCAGTATTTT.

This clonotype was counted ten times or more. The chain links TRBV27 to TRBJ1-5; D is ambiguous. Trimming cost V 0 bases and J 4 bases, with 4 bases left between them. The CDR3 is 13 residues long. Germline values: CDR1 MNHEY, CDR2 SMNVEV (reference sequence). CDR3 in amino acids: CASSLSTNQPQHF. The CDR3 DNA reads TGTGCCAGCAGTTTATCTACGAATCAGCCCCAGCATTTT.

This chain uses TRBV5-1 with TRBJ1-6; the D gene is possibly TRBD1 (6 bases). The germline V and J ends were trimmed by 4 bases and 5 bases, with 13 bases remaining between them. Germline V gene lookup returns CDR1 SGHRS and CDR2 YFSETQ. The CDR3 extends over 15 amino acids. The CDR3 nucleotides read TGCGCCAGCAGCATAACGGGACATAATAATTCACCCCTCCACTTT. Its protein is CASSITGHNNSPLHF.

This clonotype was found many times. The CDR3 protein is CASSQDRPGSYEQYF. The DNA of the CDR3 is TGTGCCAGCAGCCAAGATAGGCCGGGATCCTACGAGCAGTACTTC. The chain joins TRBV3-1 to TRBJ2-7; maybe TRBD2 (5 bases). The CDR3 runs to 15 residues. The V gene's germline CDR1 is LGHDT and CDR2 YNNKEL (reference sequence). Trimming stripped 0 bases from V and 1 base from J, with 10 bases between.

The chain joins TRBV7-9 to TRBJ2-7; D may correspond to TRBD1 or TRBD2 (6 bases each). The CDR3 is made up of 14 amino acids. Germline CDR1 reads SEHNR; CDR2 reads FQNEAQ (reference sequence). Between the trimmed V and J ends, which lost 6 bases and 2 bases, there was a span of 14 bases. The CDR3 region is CASSPFGGPYEQYF. Here the CDR3 DNA reads TGTGCCAGCAGTCCCTTTGGGGGGCCCTACGAGCAGTACTTC.

This clonotype has only a few counts. The rearrangement joins TRBV10-2 to TRBJ2-7; unclear D gene. Trimming removed 0 bases from V and 5 bases from J, with 14 bases in between. CDR3 length: 15 amino acids. CDR1 is WSHSY, CDR2 SAAADI, per germline. The CDR3 is CASSESVSWENEQYF. The CDR3 nucleotides read TGCGCCAGCAGTGAGTCAGTTTCCTGGGAAAACGAGCAGTACTTC.

This clonotype has ten or more counts. This chain uses TRBV7-9 with TRBJ1-1; D is uncertain. Trimming stripped 2 bases from V and 1 base from J, with 8 bases between. The length of the CDR3 is 14 residues. CDR1 is SEHNR and CDR2 is FQNEAQ in the germline V gene (reference sequence). In DNA form, the CDR3 reads TGTGCCAGCAGCTTAAACTACGAGAACACTGAAGCTTTCTTT. This sequence encodes CASSLNYENTEAFF. Variable domain in full (rest from reference TRBV7-9 and TRBJ1-1): DTGVSQNPRHKITKRGQNVTFRCDPISEHNRLYWYRQTLGQGPEFLTYFQNEAQLEKSRLLSDRFSAERPKGSFSTLEIQRTEQGDSAMYLCASSLNYENTEAFFGQGTRLTVV.

Many counts were recorded for this clonotype. The rearrangement joins TRBV6-5 to TRBJ1-1, with unresolved D. Germline V gives CDR1 MNHEY, CDR2 SVGAGI. The CDR3 consists of 15 residues. V lost 2 bases and J lost 2, with 12 bases in between. The CDR3 loop reads CASSYVLQDNTEAFF. CDR3 in DNA: TGTGCCAGCAGTTACGTTCTGCAGGACAACACTGAAGCTTTCTTT.

There are a few counts of this clonotype. Here the CDR3 DNA reads TGTGCCAGCAGTCAATCAGGGGTCACTGGGGGCGGCACAGATACGCAGTATTTT. It encodes CASSQSGVTGGGTDTQYF. This chain links TRBV3-1 with TRBJ2-3; D is possibly TRBD1 (6 bases). Germline V lookup: CDR1 LGHDT, CDR2 YNNKEL (reference sequence). The CDR3 is made up of 18 amino acids. V lost 6 bases, J lost 1 base, and 23 bases lay in between.

This clonotype was counted a few times. The V call is TRBV20-1, the J call TRBJ2-1; D possibly corresponds to TRBD1 (6 bases). Per germline, CDR1 DFQATT and CDR2 SNEGSKA (reference sequence). The CDR3 covers 15 residues. The V end lost 6 bases, the J end lost 2 bases, and 17 bases lay between the germline ends. The CDR3: CSALLGGRPYNEQFF. CDR3 coding DNA: TGCAGTGCCCTTCTTGGGGGCCGACCCTACAATGAGCAGTTCTTC.

The chain carries TRBV5-1 and TRBJ2-1; tentative D call: TRBD2 (5 bases). Germline CDR1 reads SGHRS; CDR2 reads YFSETQ. Trimming removed 4 bases from V and 5 bases from J, with 22 bases in between. The CDR3 consists of 17 residues. CDR3 in amino acids: CASSPDVLGHHNNEQFF. The CDR3 DNA sequence: TGCGCCAGCAGCCCTGATGTACTAGGCCATCACAACAATGAGCAGTTCTTC.

This clonotype was observed at least ten times. The CDR3, as DNA: TGCGCCAGTAGACAGGGGCCAGATACGCAGTATTTT. Its translation is CASRQGPDTQYF. The chain is built from TRBV5-1 and TRBJ2-3; TRBD1 aligns across 8 bases. The J segment lost 4 bases and the V segment lost 8 bases, leaving 3 bases of the junction unmatched. CDR1 SGHRS and CDR2 YFSETQ come from the germline V gene. The CDR3 is 12 amino acids.

The sample holds many counts of this clonotype. The chain has TRBV18 and TRBJ2-5; D gene uncertain. The CDR3 is made up of 11 amino acids. The germline V gene encodes CDR1 KGHSH and CDR2 LQKENI. V shed 5 bases and J shed 5 bases, with 6 bases lying between them. Here the CDR3 reads CASSSMETQYF. CDR3 coding DNA: TGTGCCAGCTCATCGATGGAGACCCAGTACTTC.

There are many counts of this clonotype. This chain connects TRBV28 to TRBJ1-2; D ambiguous. Germline values: CDR1 MDHEN, CDR2 SYDVKM. V shed 8 bases and J shed 4 bases, with 8 bases lying between them. CDR3 length: 11 residues. The DNA of the CDR3 is TGTGCCAGCTCGGGGAGCTATGGCTACACCTTC. Encoded protein: CASSGSYGYTF.

This clonotype appeared many times. V gene TRBV12-3 or TRBV12-4 combines with J gene TRBJ1-1; a weak D match, TRBD1 (5 bases). The CDR3 runs 16 residues. The V end lost 3 bases, the J end lost 1 base, and 15 bases lay between the germline ends. CDR3 sequence: CASSFLAKQANTEAFF. CDR3 nucleotides: TGTGCCAGCAGTTTTTTGGCTAAACAGGCGAACACTGAAGCTTTCTTT.

This clonotype was detected ten times or more. The genes are TRBV11-3 and TRBJ2-7; tentatively, D is TRBD1 (5 bases). The V gene's germline CDR1 is SGHNT and CDR2 YENEEA. Trimming took off 1 base at V and 0 bases at J, with 10 bases between the two ends. The CDR3 consists of 15 residues. The CDR3 sequence: CASSLGLTVSYEQYF. The CDR3 DNA reads as TGTGCCAGCAGCTTAGGTTTGACAGTCTCCTACGAGCAGTACTTC. The full variable domain, completed using reference TRBV11-3 and TRBJ2-7, is EAGVVQSPRYKIIEKKQPVAFWCNPISGHNTLYWYLQNLGQGPELLIRYENEEAVDDSQLPKDRFSAERLKGVDSTLKIQPAELGDSAVYLCASSLGLTVSYEQYFGPGTRLTVT.

At least ten counts were recorded for this clonotype. V usage is TRBV11-3 and J usage is TRBJ2-3; a weak D match, TRBD1 (5 bases). The CDR3 is 16 amino acids. Trimming stripped 5 bases from V and 3 bases from J, with 18 bases between. Per the germline V gene, CDR1 is SGHNT and CDR2 is YENEEA. This CDR3 is CASSRGIQGKTDTQYF. Written as DNA, the CDR3 is TGTGCCAGCAGCAGAGGTATTCAGGGAAAGACAGATACGCAGTATTTT.

In this sample, this clonotype turned up many times. The V call is TRBV29-1, the J call TRBJ2-7; possible D gene TRBD1, 6 bases. Trimming removed 4 bases from V and 9 bases from J, with 19 bases in between. This CDR3 region has 13 residues. The germline CDR1 and CDR2 sequences are SQVTM and ANQGSEA. The DNA for the CDR3 is TGCAGCGTTGCCGGGGACATTCCTACGAGGCAGTACTTC. Protein: CSVAGDIPTRQYF.

The sample holds many counts of this clonotype. This chain links TRBV20-1 with TRBJ2-7; D might be TRBD1 (6 bases). The CDR3 has 13 residues. The V gene lost 3 bases and the J gene lost 4 bases, with 13 bases spanning the gap. Germline assignment: CDR1 DFQATT and CDR2 SNEGSKA (reference sequence). The chain's CDR3 is CSARGRGSYEQYF. Here the CDR3 DNA reads TGCAGTGCTAGGGGCAGGGGATCTTACGAGCAGTACTTC.

This clonotype was counted a few times. The V and J genes are TRBV12-5 and TRBJ1-4, with TRBD1 matching over 7 bases. This CDR3 comprises 13 residues. Germline CDR1 and CDR2: LGHNT and FRNRAP. Trimming removed 1 base from V and 7 bases from J; junction bases left unmatched: 0. In DNA form, the CDR3 reads TGTGCTAGTGGTTTGGGACAGGGTGAAAAACTGTTTTTT. It translates to CASGLGQGEKLFF.

This chain uses TRBV4-2 with TRBJ2-1; D is undetermined. The CDR3 runs 13 residues. The V gene's germline CDR1 is LGHNA and CDR2 YNFKEQ. Trimming stripped 6 bases from V and 8 bases from J, with 14 bases between. CDR3 in amino acids: CASSQTEKDEQFF. DNA for the CDR3: TGTGCCAGCAGTCAGACCGAGAAAGATGAGCAGTTCTTC.

Regarding this clonotype: Germline is not matched at one junction end, which may reflect a read error. This chain joins TRBV5-1 and TRBJ2-3; no clear D gene. The V gene's germline CDR1 is SGHRS and CDR2 YFSETQ. The CDR3 is made up of 12 amino acids. The CDR3 sequence: CTSSPSTDTQYF. The CDR3 DNA reads TGCACCAGCAGCCCTAGCACAGATACGCAGTATTTT.

This chain joins TRBV2 and TRBJ1-1; a possible D gene is TRBD1 (5 bases). V shed 7 bases and J shed 6 bases, with 21 bases lying between them. The CDR3 runs to 15 residues. CDR1 and CDR2 (germline): SNHLY, FYNNEI. CDR3 amino acids: CASIPWGTRPAEAFF. The CDR3 DNA is TGTGCCAGCATCCCTTGGGGGACTAGGCCCGCTGAAGCTTTCTTT.

This clonotype was observed a few times. V and J are TRBV18 and TRBJ1-2; possibly TRBD1 for D (6 bases). Germline loops: CDR1 KGHSH, CDR2 LQKENI. The CDR3 sequence is 14 residues long. The V end lost 3 bases, the J end lost 4 bases, and 12 bases lay between the germline ends. The CDR3, as DNA: TGTGCCAGCTCACCGGGGGGCACAGGCTATGGCTACACCTTC. Its translation is CASSPGGTGYGYTF.